This entry is about one TCR beta chain. This clonotype was observed at least ten times. No cognate antigen has been identified for it. Nothing much larger sits one base from this clone, and base qualities are not available. Sequenced using an Illumina MiSeq. In-frame beta chains were kept once TCRdb had trimmed the public reads at Q25 with fastp and called clones with MiXCR. When rows share a CDR3 protein, they turn into one entry using the most common DNA and genes. For this sample there are roughly 3,800 distinct CDR3 sequences; roughly 10% appear just once. The ten top clones hold about 12% of the sample. The germline V gene (reference sequence) specifies MNHNY as CDR1 and SVGAGI as CDR2. V loses 5 bases, J loses 0 bases, and the germline ends lie 11 bases apart. There are 15 amino acids in the CDR3, from cysteine to phenylalanine inclusive. Just the 45-base CDR3 DNA is kept, in frame starting at base 1.

This record comes from a study. Recombination connected TRBV6-6 to TRBJ1-3; 6 matching bases give a weak D call of TRBD1. Sample: CD4+ T cells from synovial fluid. This TCR derives from a human donor with rheumatoid arthritis. The CDR3 is CASSPQGPSGNTIYF. The nucleotide sequence reads TGTGCCAGCAGTCCTCAGGGGCCCTCTGGAAACACCATATATTTT.